This T cell receptor beta chain was sequenced in a study of cytomegalovirus exposure and HLA in healthy donors. General study points: One cluster of highly shared sequence variants probably arose as a sequencing artifact.

This PCR relied on a set of 60 Vbeta primers and 13 Jbeta primers. This table comes from immunoSEQ multiplex PCR, and its TCRdb copy is limited to in-frame clones, with some not included. The table has tens of thousands of clones, 84% seen once. Of note for this clone: What it binds is unknown.

The ends lost 2 bases at V and 4 bases at J; junction bases unmatched: 5. CDR1 is SGHTA and CDR2 is FQGNSA in the germline V gene. The CDR3 totals 16 residues. Sequencing was done on a sample of PBMCs. This clonotype was sampled from a woman aged 50 to 65 in good health and CMV-seronegative. The chain is built from TRBV7-2 and TRBJ2-1; TRBD2 agrees at 10 bases. DNA for the CDR3: TGTGCCAGCAGCTTACTAGCGGGAGTTGTGTACAATGAGCAGTTCTTC. Translation: CASSLLAGVVYNEQFF.